Listed below are T cell receptor beta chains from one sample, sequenced in a study of blood T cell repertoires in COVID-19. Data came from immunoSEQ multiplex PCR; TCRdb stores just in-frame clones and leaves some out. The profile covers approximately 400,000 clones, with roughly 92% appearing a single time and around 0.86% taken by the ten largest. The specimen was PBMCs or T cells enriched from blood (not recorded which). These receptors were taken from a woman aged 40 to 50 who had been exposed to COVID-19. Both conserved end residues are part of each CDR3. A D gene is named only where the DNA matches it firmly. Clone size is stated in some rows and not others, as once, few, many or a class when expanded.

J: TRBJ2-1
D: TRBD2
size: .
V: TRBV10-2
CDR3: CASSGLAGGADYEQFF
DNA: TGCGCCAGCAGTGGGCTAGCGGGGGGGGCAGATTATGAGCAGTTCTTC

J: TRBJ1-1
D: .
size: .
V: TRBV15
CDR3: CATSRDLGVGNTEAFF
DNA: TGTGCCACCAGCAGAGATCTGGGAGTAGGAAACACTGAAGCTTTCTTT

J: TRBJ1-3
D: .
size: once
V: TRBV19
CDR3: CASSRQTLSGNTIYF
DNA: TGTGCCAGTAGTCGACAGACGCTATCTGGAAACACCATATATTTT

J: TRBJ2-6
D: TRBD1
size: .
V: TRBV5-1
CDR3: CASSNTGGAGGANVLTF
DNA: TGCGCCAGCAGCAATACAGGGGGCGCGGGCGGGGCCAACGTCCTGACTTTC

J: TRBJ2-3
D: .
size: .
V: TRBV29-1
CDR3: CSLTTRGVRAQYF
DNA: TGCAGTTTAACTACCAGGGGCGTTCGTGCGCAGTATTTT

J: TRBJ2-7
D: TRBD2
size: .
V: TRBV5-4
CDR3: CASSPNGLAGVYEQYF
DNA: TGTGCCAGCAGCCCGAACGGACTAGCGGGAGTCTACGAGCAGTACTTC

J: TRBJ1-2
D: .
size: .
V: TRBV4-2
CDR3: CASSQPSGTGYGYTF
DNA: TGTGCCAGCAGCCAACCAAGCGGGACGGGCTATGGCTACACCTTC

J: TRBJ1-2
D: TRBD1
size: .
V: TRBV7-9
CDR3: CASSLVQGAGYTF
DNA: TGTGCCAGCAGCTTAGTCCAGGGGGCGGGCTACACCTTC

J: TRBJ2-7
D: .
size: .
V: TRBV30
CDR3: CAGTGTYDEQYF
DNA: TGTGCCGGGACCGGGACTTACGACGAGCAGTACTTC

J: TRBJ2-5
D: TRBD1
size: .
V: TRBV3-1/TRBV3-2
CDR3: CASSTWDRPQETQYF
DNA: TGTGCCAGCAGCACCTGGGACAGGCCCCAAGAGACCCAGTACTTC

J: TRBJ2-3
D: TRBD2
size: .
V: TRBV7-6
CDR3: CASSLALIAGGSTDTQYF
DNA: TGTGCCAGCAGCTTAGCGTTGATAGCGGGAGGTAGCACAGATACGCAGTATTTT

J: TRBJ1-5
D: .
size: .
V: TRBV19
CDR3: CASMRRGEGQPQHF
DNA: TGTGCCAGCATGCGTCGGGGGGAAGGTCAGCCCCAGCATTTT

J: TRBJ1-2
D: .
size: .
V: TRBV24-1
CDR3: CATPIGYTF
DNA: TGTGCCACCCCTATAGGCTACACCTTC

J: TRBJ2-1
D: .
size: once
V: TRBV15
CDR3: CATEPLGHEQFF
DNA: TGTGCCACCGAACCTTTGGGGCATGAGCAGTTCTTC

J: TRBJ1-5
D: TRBD1
size: .
V: TRBV6-1
CDR3: CASSVRTGSWNQPQHF
DNA: TGTGCCAGCAGTGTAAGGACAGGGTCGTGGAATCAGCCCCAGCATTTT

J: TRBJ2-1
D: TRBD2
size: .
V: TRBV5-1
CDR3: CASSSGGDEQFF
DNA: TGCGCCAGCAGCTCGGGGGGAGATGAGCAGTTCTTC

J: TRBJ2-6
D: TRBD2
size: many
V: TRBV4-3
CDR3: CASSQEGLAGSGANVLTF
DNA: TGCGCCAGCAGCCAAGAGGGACTAGCGGGCTCTGGGGCCAACGTCCTGACTTTC

J: TRBJ2-1
D: .
size: .
V: TRBV29-1
CDR3: CSVDDRGSYNEQFF
DNA: TGCAGCGTTGATGATAGGGGGTCGTACAATGAGCAGTTCTTC

J: TRBJ1-1
D: .
size: .
V: TRBV10-3
CDR3: CAISERQAEAFF
DNA: TGTGCCATCAGTGAGAGGCAGGCTGAAGCTTTCTTT

J: TRBJ2-7
D: TRBD1
size: .
V: TRBV7-8
CDR3: CASNWDRASYEQYF
DNA: TGTGCCAGCAATTGGGACAGGGCTTCCTACGAGCAGTACTTC

J: TRBJ1-3
D: .
size: .
V: TRBV4-1
CDR3: CASSQTKPGNTIYF
DNA: TGCGCCAGCAGCCAAACGAAGCCCGGGAACACCATATATTTT

J: TRBJ2-1
D: TRBD1
size: once
V: TRBV29-1
CDR3: CSPDRPPSDEQFF
DNA: TGCAGCCCGGACAGGCCCCCGTCTGATGAGCAGTTCTTC

J: TRBJ1-4
D: TRBD1
size: .
V: TRBV27
CDR3: CASRIRRTGGPNEKLFF
DNA: TGTGCCAGCAGAATCCGGCGAACAGGGGGCCCTAATGAAAAACTGTTTTTT

J: TRBJ1-2
D: TRBD1
size: .
V: TRBV3-1/TRBV3-2
CDR3: CASSQGRQGGNYGYTF
DNA: TGTGCCAGCAGCCAAGGCCGGCAGGGGGGCAACTATGGCTACACCTTC

J: TRBJ2-1
D: TRBD2
size: .
V: TRBV5-1
CDR3: CASSLARIAGGIDEQFF
DNA: TGCGCCAGCAGCTTGGCCAGGATAGCGGGGGGAATCGATGAGCAGTTCTTC

J: TRBJ2-7
D: TRBD2
size: .
V: TRBV12-3/TRBV12-4
CDR3: CATSREAYYEQYF
DNA: TGTGCCACCTCGCGGGAGGCCTACTACGAGCAGTACTTC

J: TRBJ1-4
D: .
size: few
V: TRBV5-1
CDR3: CASSRQTGEKLFF
DNA: TGCGCCAGCAGCCGACAGACCGGCGAAAAACTGTTTTTT

J: TRBJ2-1
D: TRBD2
size: .
V: TRBV24-1
CDR3: CATSDRGTSGDSYNEQFF
DNA: TGTGCCACCAGTGATAGGGGGACTAGCGGGGACTCCTACAATGAGCAGTTCTTC

J: TRBJ2-4
D: TRBD2
size: .
V: TRBV13
CDR3: CASSLGPGGLAKNIQYF
DNA: TGTGCCAGCAGCTTAGGGCCGGGAGGGCTTGCCAAAAACATTCAGTACTTC

J: TRBJ1-4
D: .
size: .
V: TRBV7-2
CDR3: CASSLAWGPDEKLFF
DNA: TGTGCCAGCAGCTTAGCGTGGGGGCCTGATGAAAAACTGTTTTTT

J: TRBJ2-5
D: TRBD1
size: .
V: TRBV15
CDR3: CATSRVRQGVETQYF
DNA: TGTGCCACCAGCAGAGTAAGACAGGGGGTAGAGACCCAGTACTTC

J: TRBJ1-5
D: .
size: .
V: TRBV19
CDR3: CASSTRVLGANSNQPQHF
DNA: TGTGCCAGTAGCACTCGAGTTTTGGGAGCAAATAGCAATCAGCCCCAGCATTTT

J: TRBJ2-3
D: TRBD2
size: .
V: TRBV2
CDR3: CASRRGAGAGDTQYF
DNA: TGTGCCAGCAGGCGGGGGGCAGGGGCGGGAGATACGCAGTATTTT

J: TRBJ2-1
D: TRBD1
size: once
V: TRBV19
CDR3: CASSSDRSSYNEQFF
DNA: TGTGCCAGTAGTTCGGACAGGAGCTCCTACAATGAGCAGTTCTTC

J: TRBJ1-1
D: TRBD1
size: .
V: TRBV28
CDR3: CASSSQGADTEAFF
DNA: TGTGCCAGCAGTTCCCAGGGGGCGGACACTGAAGCTTTCTTT

J: TRBJ1-4
D: .
size: .
V: TRBV30
CDR3: CAWSAGGGPGEKLFF
DNA: TGTGCCTGGAGTGCGGGAGGGGGACCTGGTGAAAAACTGTTTTTT

J: TRBJ1-5
D: .
size: .
V: TRBV9
CDR3: CASSVGAWGDQPQHF
DNA: TGTGCCAGCAGCGTAGGTGCCTGGGGAGATCAGCCCCAGCATTTT

J: TRBJ1-5
D: .
size: .
V: TRBV5-6
CDR3: CASSFGQGDQPQHF
DNA: TGTGCCAGCAGCTTTGGCCAGGGCGACCAGCCCCAGCATTTT

J: TRBJ1-2
D: TRBD1
size: .
V: TRBV30
CDR3: CAWRDWDRAGRDGYTF
DNA: TGTGCCTGGAGAGACTGGGACAGGGCCGGTCGCGATGGCTACACCTTC

J: TRBJ2-2
D: TRBD1
size: .
V: TRBV24-1
CDR3: CATGQGVTGELFF
DNA: TGTGCCACCGGACAGGGAGTCACCGGGGAGCTGTTTTTT

J: TRBJ1-1
D: .
size: .
V: TRBV3-1/TRBV3-2
CDR3: CASSRSREVFQGFF
DNA: TGTGCCAGCAGCCGATCACGGGAGGTTTTTCAAGGCTTCTTT